Sequencing of this T cell receptor beta chain was carried out in a study of blood T cell repertoires in COVID-19. Study context: Both acute and convalescent COVID-19 samples were obtained from the United States, Italy and Spain. The cDNA or gDNA used as material had been derived from T cells, B-cell-depleted T cells, or PBMCs.

In the authors' workflow: Nucleated cell counts were estimated from reference gene primer amplification. Measured with immunoSEQ multiplex PCR; TCRdb has only the in-frame clones, and not every one. Clonal size and the V and J genes are those of that table, whereas D and trimming came from the DNA. The table includes more than 250,000 clones, 85% to 90% detected once. CDR1 and CDR2 from the germline V gene are SGHTA and FQGTGA. Trimming removed 4 bases from V and 1 base from J, with 12 bases in between. The CDR3 has 15 amino acids. The chain has TRBV7-3 and TRBJ2-3, with D hard to call. Material: peripheral blood. The receptor comes from a young man with active or convalescent COVID-19. For the CDR3, the DNA is TGTGCCAGCAGCTCGAAACTACGAGGCACAGATACGCAGTATTTT. Encoded protein: CASSSKLRGTDTQYF.